Presented here are 21 T cell receptor beta chains from one specimen sequenced in a study of T cells in Graves' hyperthyroidism and ophthalmopathy (dated by TCRdb to between 2018 and 2021). Library method: multiplex PCR. This sample was sequenced with an Illumina HiSeq 2000. The TCR beta CDR3 regions were amplified from the RNA transcripts. The TCR CDR3 was subjected to a first round of RT-PCR using the HTBI primer set and the Qiagen OneStep RT-PCR kit. TCRdb took the public reads, trimmed them with fastp at Q25, ran MiXCR for clone calling and kept in-frame beta chains. Rows with a matching CDR3 protein are joined into one entry that keeps the most common DNA and genes. Present in this sample are approximately 360,000 distinct CDR3 sequences, 25% of which were seen just once. The top ten clonotypes cover 73% of the sample. The sample was blood. The receptors come from a man in his fifties with Graves' hyperthyroidism.

This clonotype has more than one count but fewer than ten. This chain links TRBV14 with TRBJ2-3, with unresolved D. The CDR3 has 14 amino acids. Trimming stripped 0 bases from V and 5 bases from J, with 9 bases between. The germline V gene has CDR1 SGHDN and CDR2 FVKESK. CDR3 sequence reads: CASSQDPLRDTQYF. CDR3 DNA sequence: TGTGCCAGCAGCCAAGACCCCCTCCGAGATACGCAGTATTTT.

The chain uses TRBV19 and TRBJ2-3, with D perhaps matching TRBD2 (6 bases). V was cut by 3 bases and J by 0 bases, with 13 bases left in between. This CDR3 has 16 residues. In germline, CDR1 is LNHDA, CDR2 SQIVND (reference sequence). The chain's CDR3 is CASSIRGIFSTDTQYF. CDR3 coding DNA: TGTGCCAGTAGTATCCGGGGGATTTTCAGCACAGATACGCAGTATTTT.

The chain has TRBV12-3 or TRBV12-4 and TRBJ2-7; 8 nucleotides align to TRBD2. The CDR3 is 13 residues long. The V segment lost 6 bases and the J segment 6 bases; nucleotides outside the gene matches: 7. CDR3 nucleotide sequence: TGTGCCAGCAGCATTAGCGGGATCACCGAGCAGTACTTC. Translating gives CASSISGITEQYF.

This clonotype was observed a handful of times. The chain couples TRBV29-1 to TRBJ2-7, with D unresolved. Germline V lookup: CDR1 SQVTM, CDR2 ANQGSEA. This CDR3 is built from 12 residues. Trimming stripped 5 bases from V and 0 bases from J, with 8 bases between. In DNA, the CDR3 is TGCAGCGTTCAGGTCCACTCCTACGAGCAGTACTTC. It is translated as CSVQVHSYEQYF.

CDR3 sequence: CASAEAPGLSYNEQFF. In nucleotides, the CDR3 is TGCGCCAGCGCCGAAGCGCCGGGACTTTCCTACAATGAGCAGTTCTTC. The genes are TRBV5-1 and TRBJ2-1, with D possibly TRBD2 on 6 matching bases. The V gene lost 7 bases and the J gene lost 1 base, with 18 bases spanning the gap. The CDR3 covers 16 residues. The germline CDR1 and CDR2 sequences are SGHRS and YFSETQ.

The rearrangement joins TRBV19 to TRBJ1-2; D might be TRBD1 (5 bases). The CDR3 is 14 residues long. Germline V gene data show CDR1 as LNHDA and CDR2 as SQIVND (reference sequence). Trimming removed 6 bases at V and 5 bases at J, with 16 bases between. The CDR3 loop is CASSNREGTYGYTF. CDR3 DNA: TGTGCCAGTAGCAACCGGGAAGGGACGTATGGCTACACCTTC.

The chain links TRBV5-1 to TRBJ1-1; 9 bases fit TRBD1. J lost 4 bases, V lost 0 bases, and 4 bases had no gene match. Germline V gene lookup returns CDR1 SGHRS and CDR2 YFSETQ. This CDR3 is 15 amino acids long. CDR3 coding DNA: TGCGCCAGCAGCTTGGAGGGACAGGGTAGCACTGAAGCTTTCTTT. Its translation: CASSLEGQGSTEAFF.

This clonotype was seen repeatedly, ten times or more. The DNA for the CDR3 is TGTGCCAGCAGCTTAACCCCTATCCCTAGCGGGACTAACAATGAGCAGTTCTTC. Translation gives CASSLTPIPSGTNNEQFF. The V and J genes are TRBV7-3 and TRBJ2-1; 9 bases agree with TRBD2. Germline trimming cut 0 bases from V and 5 bases from J; bases unmatched to any gene: 11. The germline gives CDR1 SGHTA, CDR2 FQGTGA. This CDR3 region has 18 residues.

The rearrangement uses TRBV5-1 and TRBJ2-5; TRBD2 aligns across 11 bases. Unmatched junction bases numbered 5, after V lost 1 base and J lost 0 bases. Germline V gene lookup returns CDR1 SGHRS and CDR2 YFSETQ. The CDR3 has 17 residues. The CDR3 here is CASSLPQTSGNQETQYF. The CDR3 DNA reads as TGCGCCAGCAGCTTGCCACAGACTAGCGGGAACCAAGAGACCCAGTACTTC.

This clonotype was seen at least ten times. The gene calls are TRBV29-1 and TRBJ1-1, with a weak D call TRBD1 (5 bases). The V end was cut by 6 bases, the J end by 10 bases, with 18 bases between. The V gene's germline CDR1 is SQVTM and CDR2 ANQGSEA. The CDR3 has 12 amino acids. As DNA, the CDR3 is TGCAGCGTCCAAGGGTCAGGGCCGGGAGCTTTCTTT. Amino acids: CSVQGSGPGAFF.

This clonotype was recorded at least ten times. V and J are TRBV7-3 and TRBJ2-3; D is undetermined. V lost 0 bases, J lost 2 bases, and 9 bases lay in between. Germline CDR1 reads SGHTA; CDR2 reads FQGTGA. The CDR3 contains 15 residues. In DNA, the CDR3 is TGTGCCAGCAGCTTAACAGCGAGTTTCACAGATACGCAGTATTTT. Encoded protein: CASSLTASFTDTQYF.

The CDR3 sequence: CASSLGEVAGGYEQYF. The CDR3 DNA reads TGCGCCAGCAGCTTGGGGGAAGTAGCGGGAGGCTACGAGCAGTACTTC. This rearrangement joins TRBV5-1 to TRBJ2-7; 10 bases are a match to TRBD2. J was trimmed by 3 bases and V by 0 bases; bases with no gene match: 6. Germline CDR1 reads SGHRS; CDR2 reads YFSETQ. This CDR3 is 16 amino acids long. The whole variable domain, filled in from reference TRBV5-1 and TRBJ2-7, reads KAGVTQTPRYLIKTRGQQVTLSCSPISGHRSVSWYQQTPGQGLQFLFEYFSETQRNKGNFPGRFSGRQFSNSRSEMNVSTLELGDSALYLCASSLGEVAGGYEQYFGPGTRLTVT.

The chain is built from TRBV4-2 and TRBJ2-7, with D perhaps matching TRBD2 (6 bases). The germline CDR1 and CDR2 sequences are LGHNA and YNFKEQ. Trimming took off 3 bases at V and 4 bases at J, with 16 bases between the two ends. The CDR3 has 15 amino acids. The CDR3 protein is CASSHRVGGPYEQYF. For the CDR3, the DNA is TGTGCCAGCAGCCACCGGGTGGGAGGACCTTACGAGCAGTACTTC.

The chain combines TRBV6-2 or TRBV6-3 with TRBJ1-5; D ambiguous. The CDR3 consists of 15 residues. The germline V gene encodes CDR1 MNHEY and CDR2 SVGEGT. Trimming shortened V by 5 bases and J by 9 bases, and 20 bases separated the two germline ends. The DNA of the CDR3 is TGTGCCAGCAGTGAAACTTCGGGTTCCGGGCTGCCCCAGCATTTT. Protein: CASSETSGSGLPQHF.

The rearrangement joins TRBV3-1 to TRBJ2-7, with 9 nucleotides matching TRBD1. Germline trimming cut 2 bases from V and 4 bases from J; bases unmatched to any gene: 6. Germline V gene data show CDR1 as LGHDT and CDR2 as YNNKEL (reference sequence). There are 15 residues in the CDR3. The CDR3 reads CASSQKGQGRYEQYF. DNA for the CDR3: TGTGCCAGCAGCCAAAAGGGACAGGGAAGGTACGAGCAGTACTTC.

With regard to this clonotype: A clone one base away is much larger, so this may be a read error. The chain joins TRBV12-3 or TRBV12-4 to TRBJ2-3; 8 nucleotides agree with TRBD2. CDR3 length: 16 amino acids. V gave up 1 base and J gave up 5 bases; unmatched junction bases: 8. The CDR3 reads CASSLGAGGLRDTQYF. CDR3 bases: TGTGCCAGCAGTTTAGGGGCGGGAGGATTAAGAGATACGCAGTATTTT.

This chain links TRBV7-2 with TRBJ2-5, with 7 bases fitting TRBD2. Trimming took 1 base from V and 4 from J; bases not matched to a gene: 12. Germline V gene data show CDR1 as SGHTA and CDR2 as FQGNSA. CDR3 length equals 17 residues. The CDR3 sequence: CASSLGALGLVGETQYF. Written as DNA, the CDR3 is TGTGCCAGCAGCTTAGGGGCTCTCGGACTAGTTGGAGAGACCCAGTACTTC.

The genes are TRBV4-2 and TRBJ2-4, with D uncertain. The germline gives CDR1 LGHNA, CDR2 YNFKEQ. V was clipped by 1 base and J by 5 bases, with 15 bases between them. There are 16 residues in the CDR3. The CDR3 region is CASSQVPESRQNIQYF. In DNA, the CDR3 is TGTGCCAGCAGCCAAGTCCCGGAATCCCGTCAAAACATTCAGTACTTC.

The genes are TRBV7-3 and TRBJ2-3, with D perhaps TRBD2 (6 bases). Germline V gene sequence: CDR1 SGHTA, CDR2 FQGTGA. The CDR3 is made up of 18 amino acids. Trimming left V 4 bases short and J 0 bases short, with 20 bases between. In nucleotides, the CDR3 is TGTGCCAGCAGCTACCAAGAGACAGCGGCGGGAAGCACAGATACGCAGTATTTT. It specifies CASSYQETAAGSTDTQYF.

This clonotype was found many times. This chain links TRBV6-6 with TRBJ2-5; 8 bases are a match to TRBD2. Looked up from germline, CDR1 is MNHNY and CDR2 is SVGAGI (reference sequence). The CDR3 runs 17 residues. V shed 0 bases and J 3 bases; nucleotides not matched to a gene: 9. CDR3 DNA sequence: TGTGCCAGCAGTTACTCTATAGCGGGAAGGGGAAAAGAGACCCAGTACTTC. It translates to CASSYSIAGRGKETQYF.

This clonotype has at least ten counts. This CDR3 reads CSAMKQGVKNIQYF. The CDR3 nucleotides read TGCAGTGCCATGAAACAGGGTGTCAAAAACATTCAGTACTTC. The gene calls are TRBV20-1 and TRBJ2-4; perhaps TRBD1 as D (6 bases). The CDR3 consists of 14 residues. V lost 6 bases and J 3 bases, leaving 15 bases between the germline ends. Germline CDR1 is DFQATT and CDR2 is SNEGSKA (reference sequence).